The T cell receptor (beta chain) under discussion was sequenced for a study of blood T cell repertoires in COVID-19. About the study: The samples span acute and convalescent COVID-19 from the United States, Italy and Spain.

As originally analysed: Counts of nucleated cells, estimated from reference gene primer amplification, were obtained. TCRdb's table, derived via immunoSEQ multiplex PCR, lists solely in-frame clones and lacks some. The V and J calls and clone size come from that table; D and trimming were worked out from the DNA. The sample has a few hundred thousand clones, about 89% seen once. Looked up from germline, CDR1 is SQVTM and CDR2 is ANQGSEA. This CDR3 has 9 amino acids. The V and J ends lost 6 bases and 9 bases, in that order; junction bases with no gene match: 2. Recruits, aged roughly 18 to 89 years, lived in 24 US areas.

The chain is built from TRBV29-1 and TRBJ2-7, with 7 bases fitting TRBD1. What was sequenced was PBMCs or T cells enriched from blood (not recorded which). This clonotype was obtained from a woman aged 35 to 49 who had been exposed to COVID-19. The CDR3 nucleotides are TGCAGCGTGCACAGGGGGCAGTACTTC. As protein: CSVHRGQYF.